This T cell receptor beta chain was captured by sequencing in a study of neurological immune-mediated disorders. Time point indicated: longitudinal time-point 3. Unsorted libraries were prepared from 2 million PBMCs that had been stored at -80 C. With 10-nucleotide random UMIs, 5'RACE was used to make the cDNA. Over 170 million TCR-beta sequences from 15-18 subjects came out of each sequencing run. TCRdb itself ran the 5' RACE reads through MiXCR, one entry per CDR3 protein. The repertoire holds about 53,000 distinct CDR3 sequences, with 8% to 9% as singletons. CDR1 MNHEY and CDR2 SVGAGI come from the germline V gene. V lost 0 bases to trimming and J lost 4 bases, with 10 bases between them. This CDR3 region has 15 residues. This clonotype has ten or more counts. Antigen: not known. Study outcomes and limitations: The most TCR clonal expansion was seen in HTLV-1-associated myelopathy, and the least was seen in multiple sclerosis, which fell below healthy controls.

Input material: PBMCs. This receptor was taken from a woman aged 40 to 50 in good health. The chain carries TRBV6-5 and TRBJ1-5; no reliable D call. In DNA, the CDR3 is TGTGCCAGCAGTTACTCCTCGGGTCCAAATCAGCCCCAGCATTTT. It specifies CASSYSSGPNQPQHF.